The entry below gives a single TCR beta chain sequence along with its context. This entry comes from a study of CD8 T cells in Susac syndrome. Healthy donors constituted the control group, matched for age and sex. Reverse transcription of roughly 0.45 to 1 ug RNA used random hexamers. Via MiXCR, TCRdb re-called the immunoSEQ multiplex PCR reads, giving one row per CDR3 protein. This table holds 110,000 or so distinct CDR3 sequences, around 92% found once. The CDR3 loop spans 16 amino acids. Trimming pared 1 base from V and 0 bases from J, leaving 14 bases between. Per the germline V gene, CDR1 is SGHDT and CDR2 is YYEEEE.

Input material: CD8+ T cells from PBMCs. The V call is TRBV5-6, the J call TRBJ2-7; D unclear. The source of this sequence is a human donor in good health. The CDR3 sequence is CASSLRPGSVSYEQYF. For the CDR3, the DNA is TGTGCCAGCAGCTTGCGACCCGGGTCCGTCTCCTACGAGCAGTACTTC.